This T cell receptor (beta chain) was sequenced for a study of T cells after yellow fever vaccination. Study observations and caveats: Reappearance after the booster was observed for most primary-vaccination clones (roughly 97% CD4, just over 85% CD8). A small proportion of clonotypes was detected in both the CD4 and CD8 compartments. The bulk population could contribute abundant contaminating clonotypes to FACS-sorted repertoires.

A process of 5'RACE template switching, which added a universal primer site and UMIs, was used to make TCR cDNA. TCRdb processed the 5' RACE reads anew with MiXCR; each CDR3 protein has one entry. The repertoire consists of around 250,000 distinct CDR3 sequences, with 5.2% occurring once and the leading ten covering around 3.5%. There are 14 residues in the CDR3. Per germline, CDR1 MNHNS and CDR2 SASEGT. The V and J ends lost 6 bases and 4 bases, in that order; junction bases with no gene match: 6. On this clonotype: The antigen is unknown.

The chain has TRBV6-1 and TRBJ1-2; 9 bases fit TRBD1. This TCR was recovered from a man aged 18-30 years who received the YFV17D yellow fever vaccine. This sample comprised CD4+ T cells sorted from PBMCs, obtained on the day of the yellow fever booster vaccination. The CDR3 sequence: CASRGTGPAYGYTF. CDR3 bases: TGTGCCAGCAGAGGGACAGGGCCAGCCTATGGCTACACCTTC.